This T cell receptor (beta chain) was retrieved from a study of shared clonotypes between healthy human individuals. Repertoires were generated with immunoSEQ multiplex PCR, while TCRdb's copy carries only in-frame clones and drops some. The data hold 2.3 million or so clones, with about 92% observed a single time. This receptor was taken from a young man in good health. Some clones in this sample may be carry-over from other donors' samples. Sequencing was carried out using naive CD4+ T cells from PBMCs. Noted subset: CD45RA+ positively selected.

The CDR3 reads CAWGAGVNQPQHF. The CDR3 DNA reads as TGTGCCTGGGGGGCGGGTGTGAATCAGCCCCAGCATTTT. The V and J genes are TRBV30 and TRBJ1-5; D is possibly TRBD1 (5 bases). This CDR3 has 13 amino acids. V was shortened by 5 bases and J by 4 bases, with 12 bases between the two germline ends. In germline, CDR1 is GTSNPN, CDR2 SVGIG (reference sequence). Filled out from reference TRBV30 and TRBJ1-5, the complete variable domain reads SQTIHQWPATLVQPVGSPLSLECTVEGTSNPNLYWYRQAAGRGLQLLFYSVGIGQISSEVPQNLSASRPQDRQFILSSKKLLLSDSGFYLCAWGAGVNQPQHFGDGTRLSIL.